This T cell receptor (beta chain) was captured by sequencing in a study of T cell clonality in common variable immunodeficiency. This clone occurred many times. Its antigen is unidentified. Read sequence stops 3 residues before the CDR3 end, and the germline J gene provides the missing end. Equal genomic DNA amounts from CVID and control samples were sequenced. Clones were sequenced by immunoSEQ multiplex PCR, and TCRdb holds only the in-frame ones, with some missing. This repertoire holds 40,000 to 45,000 clones, and none appear only once. Blood samples were heparinized, about 4.5 to 9 ml per donor. This CDR3 contains 15 residues. With 1 base removed from V and 1 base from J, the gap between germline ends came to 10 bases. Per germline, CDR1 ENHRY and CDR2 SYGVKD. Study outcomes and limitations: Compared with controls, CVID subjects had fewer shared TCRbeta clones. CVID subjects had higher TCRbeta clonality than healthy controls, most marked in about a third.

Specimen: peripheral blood mononuclear cells. The chain combines TRBV10-3 with TRBJ1-2; no reliable D call. This TCR was recovered from a person aged 18-70 years in good health. Here the CDR3 reads CAISEFQEVNYGYTF. CDR3 DNA (partial): TGTGCCATCAGTGAGTTTCAGGAGGTTAACTATGGC.